The following is a TCR beta chain sequence with its context. What it binds is not known. The record originates from a study of OX40 agonist ivuxolimab in advanced cancers. Study as a whole: The group had a mean age of 60 years, ranged from about 23 to 79, and was 82.7% male. Allowance was made for prior anti-PD-1, anti-PD-L1 or anti-CTLA-4 therapy, and about 37% had some. Findings and caveats of the study: The CD4+ and CD8+ T cells in the blood had expanded clonally by week 6 at 0.1 to 3.0 mg/kg. Also present in some nonresponders was a low level of normalized T-cell clonal expansion.

The table came from immunoSEQ multiplex PCR; TCRdb's copy has only in-frame clones and leaves some out. The sample holds approximately 71,000 clones, around 84% seen once. Germline lookup yields CDR1 MDHEN and CDR2 SYDVKM. The trim removed 1 base at V and 1 base at J, leaving 8 bases unmatched. The CDR3 sequence is 18 residues long. The sequenced sample was CD4+ or CD8+ T cells sorted from blood, obtained in a trial of the OX40 agonist ivuxolimab. This TCR came from an adult with an advanced solid tumor such as melanoma, head and neck, liver or kidney cancer. This sequence joins TRBV28 and TRBJ2-1; 9 positions match TRBD2. CDR3 sequence (DNA): TGTGCCAGCAGTTTATACTTGTCAGCGGGAGGATCCTACAATGAGCAGTTCTTC. This codes for CASSLYLSAGGSYNEQFF.